A single sample gave rise to the 12 T cell receptor beta chains below, sequenced in a study of blood T cell repertoires in COVID-19. Data came from immunoSEQ multiplex PCR; TCRdb stores just in-frame clones and leaves some out. The sample holds about 27,000 clones, more than 75% seen once. The sequencing input was peripheral blood. These TCRs come from a man aged 45 to 65 with active COVID-19.

V usage is TRBV12-5 and J usage is TRBJ2-1; D is perhaps TRBD2 (6 bases). Germline V gene lookup returns CDR1 LGHNT and CDR2 FRNRAP. V shed 0 bases and J shed 9 bases, with 9 bases lying between them. The CDR3 has 13 residues. The CDR3 region is CASGLVQGGEQFF. In nucleotides, the CDR3 is TGTGCTAGTGGTTTGGTGCAGGGAGGTGAGCAGTTCTTC. Variable domain in full (rest from reference TRBV12-5 and TRBJ2-1): DARVTQTPRHKVTEMGQEVTMRCQPILGHNTVFWYRQTMMQGLELLAYFRNRAPLDDSGMPKDRFSAEMPDATLATLKIQPSEPRDSAVYFCASGLVQGGEQFFGPGTRLTVL.

V is TRBV2 and J is TRBJ2-3, with D possibly matching TRBD1 (6 bases). The V gene lost 5 bases and the J gene lost 2 bases, with 17 bases spanning the gap. The CDR3 covers 16 residues. Germline-derived CDR1 and CDR2 are SNHLY and FYNNEI. CDR3 residues: CASSRGQPLATDTQYF. The DNA for the CDR3 is TGTGCCAGCAGTCGCGGACAGCCCCTCGCCACAGATACGCAGTATTTT.

This clone was seen a few times. This sequence joins TRBV15 and TRBJ1-6; D may be TRBD1 (5 bases). Germline lookup yields CDR1 LNHNV and CDR2 YYDKDF (reference sequence). The CDR3 extends over 20 amino acids. The V and J ends lost 1 base and 0 bases respectively, with 19 bases between them. Here the CDR3 DNA reads TGTGCCACCAGCAGAGTGAGGGACTTGGGAGAGTTCTCCTATAATTCACCCCTCCACTTT. It yields the protein CATSRVRDLGEFSYNSPLHF.

The chain employs TRBV29-1 and TRBJ2-7; 9 bases match TRBD1. The CDR3 loop spans 16 amino acids. The V and J ends lost 5 bases and 2 bases, in that order; junction bases with no gene match: 13. Germline V gene sequence: CDR1 SQVTM, CDR2 ANQGSEA. The CDR3 DNA sequence: TGCAGCGTTCCCCCCCTGCTGACAGGGGGAACCTACGAGCAGTACGTC. It yields the protein CSVPPLLTGGTYEQYV.

The rearrangement joins TRBV4-2 to TRBJ2-1; 13 bases map to TRBD2. Trimming removed 0 bases from V and 6 bases from J; junction bases left unmatched: 2. Germline lookup yields CDR1 LGHNA and CDR2 YNFKEQ. CDR3 length: 16 residues. CDR3 sequence reads: CASSQDGTSGANEQFF. The DNA of the CDR3 is TGTGCCAGCAGCCAAGATGGGACTAGCGGGGCCAATGAGCAGTTCTTC.

V is TRBV20-1 and J is TRBJ2-1; 9 nucleotides agree with TRBD2. Germline loops: CDR1 DFQATT, CDR2 SNEGSKA (reference sequence). The trim removed 3 bases at V and 4 bases at J, leaving 10 bases unmatched. This CDR3 spans 16 amino acids. The CDR3 DNA follows: TGCAGTGCTAGTAAATCCGGGACTAGCAGATACAATGAGCAGTTCTTC. Translation: CSASKSGTSRYNEQFF.

This chain connects TRBV30 to TRBJ2-4; a weak D match, TRBD2 (5 bases). V was shortened by 0 bases and J by 2 bases, with 14 bases between the two germline ends. The CDR3 is made up of 16 amino acids. Germline CDR1 is GTSNPN and CDR2 is SVGIG (reference sequence). CDR3 residues: CAWSVRRDRSKNIQYF. The CDR3 coding sequence is TGTGCCTGGAGTGTACGACGGGATCGGTCCAAAAACATTCAGTACTTC.

The genes are TRBV5-1 and TRBJ1-2; D is unclear. The CDR3 is 13 residues long. Germline CDR1 is SGHRS and CDR2 is YFSETQ. V was cut by 0 bases and J by 6 bases, with 9 bases left in between. CDR3 sequence (DNA): TGCGCCAGCAGCTTGGGGGGAGTGGATGGCTACACCTTC. It codes for CASSLGGVDGYTF.

This chain uses TRBV6-5 with TRBJ2-7, with 9 bases matching TRBD2. Germline CDR1 is MNHEY and CDR2 is SVGAGI. The J segment lost 2 bases and the V segment lost 7 bases, leaving 9 bases of the junction unmatched. The CDR3 runs 15 residues. The CDR3 region is CASKGASGTPYEQYF. CDR3 DNA: TGTGCCAGCAAAGGAGCTAGCGGGACGCCCTACGAGCAGTACTTC.

CDR3 coding DNA: TGTGCCGCGGGACAGGGGGTAAAATGGGATTCACCCCTCCACTTT. It yields the protein CAAGQGVKWDSPLHF. The genes are TRBV30 and TRBJ1-6; 11 nucleotides align to TRBD1. This CDR3 is built from 15 residues. Germline V gene lookup returns CDR1 GTSNPN and CDR2 SVGIG (reference sequence). V trimming: 8 bases; J trimming: 8 bases; junction bases outside the gene matches: 11.

This chain joins TRBV2 and TRBJ1-4; 7 nucleotides line up with TRBD1. Trimming took 8 bases from V and 7 from J; bases not matched to a gene: 10. The length of the CDR3 is 14 residues. Germline V gene data show CDR1 as SNHLY and CDR2 as FYNNEI. CDR3 residues: CASVADRDGEKLFF. Written as DNA, the CDR3 is TGTGCCAGCGTCGCCGACAGGGATGGTGAAAAACTGTTTTTT.

The CDR3 DNA reads as TGTGCCAGCAGGGAGGGCCGGGGAGAGACCCAGTACTTC. It is translated as CASREGRGETQYF. The rearrangement uses TRBV12-3 or TRBV12-4 and TRBJ2-5; maybe TRBD2 (6 bases). The CDR3 extends over 13 amino acids. V dropped 6 bases and J dropped 4 bases, with 12 bases sitting between them.